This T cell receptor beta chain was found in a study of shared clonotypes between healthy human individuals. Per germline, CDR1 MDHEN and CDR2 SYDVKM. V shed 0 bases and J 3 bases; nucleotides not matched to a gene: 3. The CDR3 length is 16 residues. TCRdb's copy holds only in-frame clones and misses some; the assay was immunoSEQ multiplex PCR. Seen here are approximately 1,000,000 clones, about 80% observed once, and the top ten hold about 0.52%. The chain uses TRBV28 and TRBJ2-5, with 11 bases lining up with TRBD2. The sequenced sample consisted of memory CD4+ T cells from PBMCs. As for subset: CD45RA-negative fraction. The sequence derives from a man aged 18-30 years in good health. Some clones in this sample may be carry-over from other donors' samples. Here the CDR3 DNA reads TGTGCCAGCAGTTTATGGACTAGCGGGGTGGAAGAGACCCAGTACTTC. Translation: CASSLWTSGVEETQYF.